Given below is one TCR beta chain in context. These data are taken from a study of control samples from healthy donors and cancer patients. Sequencing used immunoSEQ multiplex PCR; TCRdb keeps in-frame clones, though not all of them. Altogether 65,000 to 80,000 clones are present, around 90% being singletons, with the ten largest covering under 2%. V lost 1 base, J lost 6 bases, and 21 bases lay in between. This CDR3 contains 17 residues. Germline loops: CDR1 KGHSH, CDR2 LQKENI. Material for sequencing was PBMCs. The rearrangement joins TRBV18 to TRBJ1-2, with a weak D call TRBD1 (6 bases). The TCR comes from a woman aged 55-70 years with head and neck cancer. CDR3 DNA sequence: TGTGCCAGCTCACCACTCAGCCCGCCCGGACAGTTGGATGGCTACACCTTC. Its translation is CASSPLSPPGQLDGYTF. Complete variable domain (other parts from reference TRBV18 and TRBJ1-2): NAGVMQNPRHLVRRRGQEARLRCSPMKGHSHVYWYRQLPEEGLKFMVYLQKENIIDESGMPKERFSAEFPKEGPSILRIQQVVRGDSAAYFCASSPLSPPGQLDGYTFGSGTRLTVV.